This T cell receptor beta chain was identified in a study of control samples from healthy donors and cancer patients (TCRdb year 2020). The receptor library was made with the immunoSEQ multiplex PCR assay. Sourced from immuneACCESS, this table was stored by TCRdb with only in-frame sequences that have V and J called. A share of the clones is absent; for the studies checked, an unresolved V gene accounts for under half, and the remainder has no known explanation. This sample lists about 170,000 clones; around 94% were detected once. Clones ranked in the top ten supply 1.3% of the sample. With regard to this clone: It lacks a known antigen. No much larger clone is present one base from it, and per-base qualities are unavailable.

The CDR3 numbers 15 residues from cysteine through phenylalanine. The only DNA kept is the CDR3, 45 bases in frame from the first base. CDR1 and CDR2 are read off the germline V gene as MDHEN and SYDVKM. The germline V and J ends show losses of 6 bases and 4 bases respectively, and no gene match explains 8 bases of the junction. The sequenced sample was blood. The chain links TRBV28 with TRBJ1-2; 10 of the junction bases match TRBD1. The sequence was obtained from a woman aged 18-30 years in good health. The CDR3 has the sequence CASRGTGVVGYGYTF. The nucleotide sequence is given as TGTGCCAGCAGAGGGACAGGGGTCGTGGGCTATGGCTACACCTTC.